What follows are 24 T cell receptor beta chains derived from one specimen sequenced in a study of T cells after yellow fever vaccination. TCRdb reanalysed the 5' RACE reads using MiXCR and keeps one entry per CDR3 protein. The table has approximately 300,000 distinct CDR3 sequences, around 10% seen once. Source: CD4+ T cells sorted from PBMCs, taken 45 days after the yellow fever booster vaccination. These receptors all come from a man younger than 30 who received the YFV17D yellow fever vaccine.

The chain uses TRBV12-3 or TRBV12-4 and TRBJ1-2, with D unresolved. V was shortened by 5 bases and J by 1 base, with 14 bases between the two germline ends. This CDR3 region has 15 residues. Here the CDR3 reads CASSREGRINYGYTF. In nucleotides, the CDR3 is TGTGCCAGCAGTAGGGAGGGTCGAATTAACTATGGCTACACCTTC.

A few counts support this clonotype. The chain has TRBV6-1 and TRBJ2-7; TRBD2 matches 8 bases. From germline, CDR1 is MNHNS and CDR2 SASEGT. This CDR3 spans 14 amino acids. The J segment lost 6 bases and the V segment lost 3 bases, leaving 7 bases of the junction unmatched. Here the CDR3 reads CASSDRGGRSEQYV. CDR3 nucleotide sequence: TGTGCCAGCAGTGATCGGGGGGGAAGGAGCGAGCAGTACGTC.

The chain recombines TRBV10-3 with TRBJ1-5; D is perhaps TRBD1 (6 bases). V dropped 6 bases and J dropped 7 bases, with 10 bases sitting between them. There are 12 residues in the CDR3. Germline V gene data show CDR1 as ENHRY and CDR2 as SYGVKD. The CDR3 DNA follows: TGTGCCATCAGCGGAGGGACACAGCCCCAGCATTTT. Its translation: CAISGGTQPQHF.

This clonotype was seen many times. The genes are TRBV4-1 and TRBJ2-1, with 14 bases matching TRBD2. Germline loops: CDR1 MGHRA, CDR2 YSYEKL. The V segment lost 2 bases and the J segment 7 bases; nucleotides outside the gene matches: 7. The CDR3 contains 17 residues. The chain's CDR3 is CASSQLTSGGAGNEQFF. Written as DNA, the CDR3 is TGCGCCAGCAGCCAACTGACTAGCGGGGGGGCCGGGAATGAGCAGTTCTTC.

This clonotype was counted a few times. Written as DNA, the CDR3 is TGTGCCACCAGTGTGGGCCGCGGAGGGGAGACCCAGTACTTC. It encodes CATSVGRGGETQYF. The J gene is TRBJ2-5, the V gene TRBV24-1; D might be TRBD2 (6 bases). The V end was cut by 5 bases, the J end by 5 bases, with 14 bases between. There are 14 residues in the CDR3. Germline loops: CDR1 KGHDR, CDR2 SFDVKD.

This clonotype was observed a handful of times. The DNA is omitted, as the CDR3 cannot be located on it reliably, and the CDR3 follows TCRdb's listing. The J gene is TRBJ2-6, the V gene TRBV21-1; the D call TRBD2 from the table was never checked on the DNA. TRBV21-1 is deemed a pseudogene. Ends included, the CDR3 has 17 residues. The CDR3 spells CASSIVWWGAGANVLTF.

The rearrangement joins TRBV10-3 to TRBJ1-1, with D perhaps matching TRBD1 (6 bases). CDR3 size: 14 residues. Germline CDR1 is ENHRY and CDR2 is SYGVKD. The V gene lost 3 bases and the J gene lost 5 bases, with 13 bases spanning the gap. In DNA, the CDR3 is TGTGCCATCAGTGATGGGCAGGGGAAGACTGAAGCTTTCTTT. Translating gives CAISDGQGKTEAFF.

The sample holds a few counts of this clonotype. This sequence joins TRBV7-9 and TRBJ2-1; a weak D match, TRBD2 (6 bases). This CDR3 has 14 amino acids. V was cut by 1 base and J by 6 bases, with 10 bases left in between. In germline, CDR1 is SEHNR, CDR2 FQNEAQ (reference sequence). Here the CDR3 DNA reads TGTGCCAGCAGCTTAGGCCTAGCGAGCAATGAGCAGTTCTTC. It specifies CASSLGLASNEQFF.

For this clonotype: This may come from a read error, since a much larger clone is one base off. The genes are TRBV5-1 and TRBJ1-1, with D uncertain. CDR3 length equals 14 residues. Germline CDR1 SGHRS, CDR2 YFSETQ. Trimming left V 1 base short and J 1 base short, with 8 bases between. CDR3 nucleotide sequence: TGCGCCAGCAGCTTGTGGGAGGGGAACACTGAAGCTTTCTTT. Its translation is CASSLWEGNTEAFF.

A few counts support this clonotype. This chain connects TRBV12-5 to TRBJ2-2, with TRBD1 matching over 7 bases. The CDR3 consists of 17 residues. The junction had 14 bases not matched to a gene; V was cut back by 5 bases and J by 5 bases. CDR1 and CDR2 from the germline V gene are LGHNT and FRNRAP. The CDR3 nucleotides are TGTGCTAGTGGTCTCCGCCGTCCAGGGGGATGGACCGGGGAGCTGTTTTTT. This sequence encodes CASGLRRPGGWTGELFF.

This clonotype was counted a few times. The chain carries TRBV29-1 and TRBJ1-1, with D hard to call. The CDR3 loop spans 13 amino acids. Trimming took off 6 bases at V and 4 bases at J, with 15 bases between the two ends. Germline-derived CDR1 and CDR2 are SQVTM and ANQGSEA. CDR3 loop: CSVETQWGTEAFF. The CDR3 coding sequence is TGCAGCGTAGAGACCCAGTGGGGCACTGAAGCTTTCTTT.

The chain combines TRBV15 with TRBJ2-3; 12 bases are shared with TRBD2. The trim removed 1 base at V and 4 bases at J, leaving 6 bases unmatched. The CDR3 contains 17 residues. CDR1 is LNHNV and CDR2 is YYDKDF in the germline V gene (reference sequence). The chain's CDR3 is CATSRGSSGGASDTQYF. The CDR3 nucleotides are TGTGCCACCAGCAGAGGTTCTAGCGGGGGGGCATCAGATACGCAGTATTTT.

There are a few counts of this clonotype. The chain combines TRBV4-3 with TRBJ1-6, with D possibly matching TRBD1 (5 bases). Trimming shortened V by 6 bases and J by 7 bases, and 13 bases separated the two germline ends. This CDR3 has 14 amino acids. Germline V gene sequence: CDR1 LGHNA, CDR2 YSLEER. Here the CDR3 reads CASSIRDGNSPLHF. In nucleotides, the CDR3 is TGCGCCAGCAGTATCCGGGACGGGAATTCACCCCTCCACTTT.

This clonotype was seen a few times. This chain joins TRBV5-5 and TRBJ1-5; D is uncertain. CDR1 and CDR2 (germline): SGHKS, YYEKEE (reference sequence). The ends were cut back, 2 bases at V and 5 bases at J, with 8 bases in the middle. CDR3 length equals 13 residues. CDR3 amino acids: CASSFEGYQPQHF. CDR3 DNA: TGTGCCAGCAGCTTTGAAGGTTATCAGCCCCAGCATTTT.

This chain links TRBV2 with TRBJ2-1; 11 bases align to TRBD2. Germline assignment: CDR1 SNHLY and CDR2 FYNNEI. V shed 4 bases and J 5 bases; nucleotides not matched to a gene: 4. The CDR3 runs 15 residues. The CDR3 loop is CASSATSGGNNEQFF. In nucleotides, the CDR3 is TGTGCCAGCAGTGCAACTAGCGGGGGAAACAATGAGCAGTTCTTC.

This chain joins TRBV7-2 and TRBJ2-3, with 8 nucleotides matching TRBD2. The CDR3 spans 17 residues. Germline V gene sequence: CDR1 SGHTA, CDR2 FQGNSA. After removal of 2 bases from V and 4 bases from J, the junction contained 11 bases not matched to a gene. CDR3 amino acids: CASSLSTSRGGSDTQYF. The CDR3 DNA is TGTGCCAGCAGCTTAAGTACCAGTCGGGGGGGCTCAGATACGCAGTATTTT.

The genes are TRBV6-5 and TRBJ2-7; D remains unclear. The CDR3 loop spans 14 amino acids. The germline V gene encodes CDR1 MNHEY and CDR2 SVGAGI. Trimming pared 0 bases from V and 0 bases from J, leaving 6 bases between. The DNA of the CDR3 is TGTGCCAGCAGTTACTCGGTGAGCTCCTACGAGCAGTACTTC. Protein: CASSYSVSSYEQYF.

This clonotype was seen a few times. V usage is TRBV12-3 or TRBV12-4 and J usage is TRBJ1-5; 9 bases are a match to TRBD1. The CDR3 is made up of 14 amino acids. V lost 4 bases to trimming and J lost 5 bases; unmatched junction nucleotides: 3. DNA of the CDR3: TGTGCCAGCAGTTCCGGGACAGGGCATCAGCCCCAGCATTTT. Amino acids: CASSSGTGHQPQHF.

The rearrangement joins TRBV19 to TRBJ2-3; D is possibly TRBD1 (5 bases). Germline loops: CDR1 LNHDA, CDR2 SQIVND (reference sequence). The CDR3 covers 15 residues. Trimming took 5 bases from V and 0 from J, leaving 12 bases between them. The CDR3 sequence is CASSARQSSTDTQYF. The CDR3, as DNA: TGTGCCAGTAGTGCTCGACAGAGTAGCACAGATACGCAGTATTTT.

A few counts support this clonotype. This sequence joins TRBV10-3 and TRBJ1-1; D remains unclear. Germline V lookup: CDR1 ENHRY, CDR2 SYGVKD. Trimming took 4 bases from V and 0 from J, leaving 6 bases between them. CDR3 size: 13 residues. Written as DNA, the CDR3 is TGTGCCATCAGTGCCGACCTGAACACTGAAGCTTTCTTT. Translating it yields CAISADLNTEAFF.

This clonotype was detected only a few times. The chain recombines TRBV5-8 with TRBJ2-4; 10 bases map to TRBD1. The CDR3 extends over 14 amino acids. CDR1 is SGHTS and CDR2 is YDEGEE in the germline V gene. V gave up 3 bases and J gave up 11 bases; unmatched junction bases: 8. Here the CDR3 reads CASSWNRDRGLQYF. The CDR3 nucleotides are TGTGCCAGCAGCTGGAACCGGGACAGGGGACTTCAGTACTTC.

The chain recombines TRBV10-3 with TRBJ2-1; D assignment may be TRBD1 or TRBD2 (6 bases each). Trimming shortened V by 6 bases and J by 7 bases, and 19 bases separated the two germline ends. Germline CDR1 ENHRY, CDR2 SYGVKD. This CDR3 has 15 residues. CDR3 residues: CAISDPGDNPNEQFF. The CDR3 nucleotides are TGTGCCATCAGCGACCCGGGGGACAACCCGAATGAGCAGTTCTTC.

This rearrangement joins TRBV6-5 to TRBJ2-2, with D possibly being TRBD2 (7 bases). Trimming took 2 bases from V and 7 from J, leaving 20 bases between them. The CDR3 spans 17 residues. Germline lookup yields CDR1 MNHEY and CDR2 SVGAGI. The CDR3 DNA reads as TGTGCCAGCAGTTACCTGAGGGGGGGGTCCGGGTACGGGGAGCTGTTTTTT. It encodes CASSYLRGGSGYGELFF.

The chain combines TRBV6-5 with TRBJ1-1, with 9 bases aligning to TRBD1. The V and J ends lost 6 bases and 3 bases, in that order; junction bases with no gene match: 2. Germline V CDR1 and CDR2: MNHEY, SVGAGI. The CDR3 totals 13 residues. This CDR3 is CASRGQGDTEAFF. As DNA, the CDR3 is TGTGCCAGCAGGGGACAGGGAGACACTGAAGCTTTCTTT.